This T cell receptor (beta chain) was documented in a study of blood T cell repertoires in COVID-19. Background on the study: The samples span acute and convalescent COVID-19 from the United States, Italy and Spain. T cells, B-cell-depleted T cells, or PBMCs supplied cDNA or gDNA.

Original analysis: Nucleated cell number was recorded as an estimate derived from reference gene primer amplification. Measured with immunoSEQ multiplex PCR; TCRdb has only the in-frame clones, and not every one. V and J calls and clone size are those listed in that table; D and trimming were worked out from the DNA. The data show some 370,000 clones, around 91% seen once. Per germline, CDR1 KGHSH and CDR2 LQKENI. CDR3 size: 15 residues. J gave up 2 bases and V 3 bases, and 2 bases lay outside the gene matches. The chain employs TRBV18 and TRBJ2-7; TRBD2 matches 12 bases. The receptor comes from a man in his late teens or twenties with active or convalescent COVID-19. The sample was peripheral blood. This chain's CDR3 is CASSPGLAGPYEQYF. In DNA, the CDR3 is TGTGCCAGCTCACCCGGACTAGCGGGGCCCTACGAGCAGTACTTC. The full variable domain, in which reference TRBV18 and TRBJ2-7 provide the parts outside the CDR3, is NAGVMQNPRHLVRRRGQEARLRCSPMKGHSHVYWYRQLPEEGLKFMVYLQKENIIDESGMPKERFSAEFPKEGPSILRIQQVVRGDSAAYFCASSPGLAGPYEQYFGPGTRLTVT.